A selection of T cell receptor beta chains follows, all from one sample in a study of T cell repertoires in cytomegalovirus infection. TCRdb called the reads again in MiXCR, with one record for every CDR3 protein. The data hold more than 150,000 distinct CDR3 sequences, with 28% observed a single time. Source material: PBMCs. Receptors originate from a human donor in good health (CMV status not recorded). Some clones in this sample may be carry-over from other donors' samples. Both conserved end residues are part of each CDR3. The D gene is left open where the match is weak. Size is omitted from some rows. Given values are once, few, many or a class for expanded clones.

V gene,J gene,clone size,D gene,CDR3 length,CDR3 DNA,CDR3 protein
TRBV7-9,TRBJ1-2,NA,NA,13,TGTGCCAGCAGCTTTGGGGGAGGACTAGGCTACACCTTC,CASSFGGGLGYTF
TRBV20-1,TRBJ1-1,few,NA,14,TGCAGTGCTAGAGCGGACCAGGTGCCCACTGAAGCTTTCTTT,CSARADQVPTEAFF
TRBV20-1,TRBJ1-1,NA,NA,12,TGCAGTGCTGTACAGGGCGGGACTGAAGCTTTCTTT,CSAVQGGTEAFF
TRBV7-2,TRBJ1-5,NA,NA,14,TGTGCCAGCAGCTTAGATCGAGACGCCGGGCCCCAGCATTTT,CASSLDRDAGPQHF
TRBV19,TRBJ2-3,few,NA,14,TGTGCCAGTAGTCCACATGAAATTACAGATACGCAGTATTTT,CASSPHEITDTQYF
TRBV7-2,TRBJ2-1,NA,NA,16,TGTGCCAGCAGCTTAGGATTGGCCCGCTCCTACAATGAGCAGTTCTTC,CASSLGLARSYNEQFF
TRBV12-3/TRBV12-4,TRBJ1-2,NA,NA,13,TGTGCCAGCAGCCCTTCGGACAGCTATGGCTACACCTTC,CASSPSDSYGYTF
TRBV12-3/TRBV12-4,TRBJ2-4,NA,TRBD1,14,TGTGCCAGCAGTCCAGCCGGGACAGGGGACATTCAGTACTTC,CASSPAGTGDIQYF
TRBV6-1,TRBJ1-2,few,TRBD1,11,TGTGCCAGCAGAAGGGGGCATGGCTACACCTTC,CASRRGHGYTF
TRBV6-2/TRBV6-3,TRBJ2-4,many,NA,15,TGTGCCAGCAGAACTAGAAGCCTAGCCAAAAACATTCAGTACTTC,CASRTRSLAKNIQYF
TRBV7-2,TRBJ2-2,NA,TRBD1,17,TGTGCCAGCAGCTTAGACCCCAGGGGGCTTCTAGGCGGGGAGCTGTTTTTT,CASSLDPRGLLGGELFF
TRBV6-8,TRBJ1-6,NA,NA,12,TGTGCCAGCCAACAGGGAAATTCACCCCTCCACTTT,CASQQGNSPLHF
TRBV19,TRBJ1-5,NA,NA,15,TGTGCCAGCAGGCCACGGGGGGCAAGGAATCAGCCCCAGCATTTT,CASRPRGARNQPQHF
TRBV6-2/TRBV6-3,TRBJ2-5,many,NA,16,TGTGCCAGCAGTCCCGTGGGCAGGCAGCTTCAAGAGACCCAGTACTTC,CASSPVGRQLQETQYF
TRBV12-3/TRBV12-4,TRBJ1-5,NA,NA,14,TGTGCCAGCAAAGCAGGGCATAGCAATCAGCCCCAGCATTTT,CASKAGHSNQPQHF
TRBV7-2,TRBJ2-7,NA,NA,16,TGTGCCAGCAGCTTAGCGACACAGCCCGTGGGATACGAGCAGTACTTC,CASSLATQPVGYEQYF
TRBV14,TRBJ2-3,few,NA,14,TGTGCCAGCAGCCAAGAGAGTTGGGCAGATACGCAGTATTTT,CASSQESWADTQYF
TRBV11-2,TRBJ1-1,few,NA,15,TGTGCCAGCAGCCAAGGGGGGGTTTCGAACACTGAAGCTTTCTTT,CASSQGGVSNTEAFF
TRBV6-2/TRBV6-3,TRBJ1-6,many,NA,12,TGTGCCAGCGGGGAGGTTTATTCACCCCTCCACTTT,CASGEVYSPLHF
TRBV12-3/TRBV12-4,TRBJ2-7,NA,NA,11,TGTGCCAGCAGTTTGTTCCACGAGCAGTACTTC,CASSLFHEQYF
TRBV15,TRBJ2-6,few,NA,15,TGTGCCACCAGAGAAGGCTTTACTGGGGCCAACGTCCTGACTTTC,CATREGFTGANVLTF
TRBV14,TRBJ2-2,few,NA,16,TGTGCCAGCAGCCAGGAGGGCTGGGACCACATCGGGGAGCTGTTTTTT,CASSQEGWDHIGELFF
TRBV29-1,TRBJ1-2,NA,NA,12,TGCAGCGTTGAAGGCACAGGAGGTGGCTACACCTTC,CSVEGTGGGYTF
TRBV9,TRBJ1-4,few,NA,15,TGTGCCAGCAGCGTAGAGGCAGGGCGTAATGAAAAACTGTTTTTT,CASSVEAGRNEKLFF
TRBV29-1,TRBJ2-3,NA,NA,12,TGCAGCGTTGCAGGTCCCACAGATACGCAGTATTTT,CSVAGPTDTQYF
TRBV20-1,TRBJ1-5,few,TRBD1,13,TGCAGTGCTAGGGAGGGGGCGGGTCAGCCCCAGCATTTT,CSAREGAGQPQHF
TRBV27,TRBJ1-6,NA,NA,14,TGTGCCAGCAGACGGACGGCAGGGAATTCACCCCTCCACTTT,CASRRTAGNSPLHF
TRBV12-3/TRBV12-4,TRBJ1-2,few,NA,16,TGTGCCAGCAGTTTAGCCGCAGCCGTCCCGGGATATGGCTACACCTTC,CASSLAAAVPGYGYTF
TRBV30,TRBJ1-4,few,NA,14,TGTGCCTGGAGTACAGGGACAATCGAAGAAAAACTGTTTTTT,CAWSTGTIEEKLFF
TRBV7-3,TRBJ1-4,NA,NA,16,TGTGCCAGCAGCTATGTCACAGGGACCGTTGGGGAAAAACTGTTTTTT,CASSYVTGTVGEKLFF
TRBV7-2,TRBJ2-1,NA,TRBD2,17,TGTGCCAGCAGCTTAGGTTCGCGCGGGGGGGCCCGGGGGGAGCAGTTCTTC,CASSLGSRGGARGEQFF
TRBV20-1,TRBJ2-1,few,NA,13,TGCAGTGCTAGAGGCGGAGTGGACAATGAGCAGTTCTTC,CSARGGVDNEQFF
TRBV20-1,TRBJ2-3,NA,TRBD2,15,TGCAGTGCCGGGACTAGCGGGGGACTCACAGATACGCAGTATTTT,CSAGTSGGLTDTQYF
TRBV30,TRBJ2-3,few,NA,13,TGTGCCTGGAGCAAGAGGGGCACAGATACGCAGTATTTT,CAWSKRGTDTQYF
TRBV7-2,TRBJ2-7,many,NA,15,TGTGCCAGCAGCAGATCAGGAGAGGTCTCCTACGAGCAGTACTTC,CASSRSGEVSYEQYF
TRBV2,TRBJ1-4,NA,TRBD1,15,TGTGCCAGCAGGTCGGCGGACAGGCCGATTGAAAAACTGTTTTTT,CASRSADRPIEKLFF
TRBV7-9,TRBJ1-1,few,TRBD1,14,TGTGCCAGCAGCTTACCGGGACAGGGCGGGAGAGCTTTCTTT,CASSLPGQGGRAFF
TRBV4-1,TRBJ2-2,NA,TRBD1,16,TGCGCCAGCAGCCAAGGGACAGGGGGAAGCACCGGGGAGCTGTTTTTT,CASSQGTGGSTGELFF
TRBV7-2,TRBJ2-2,many,NA,14,TGTGCCAGCAGCTTAGAAGGGTGGGCCGGGGAGCTGTTTTTT,CASSLEGWAGELFF
TRBV7-8,TRBJ1-2,many,NA,14,TGTGCCAGCAGCCGATGGGGGGAGGACTATGGCTACACCTTC,CASSRWGEDYGYTF
TRBV12-3/TRBV12-4,TRBJ1-1,few,NA,13,TGTGCCAGCAATCCAGGAGGGAACACTGAAGCTTTCTTT,CASNPGGNTEAFF
TRBV19,TRBJ1-1,many,NA,14,TGTGCCAGTAGTACTGGGTCGGCGAACACTGAAGCTTTCTTT,CASSTGSANTEAFF